This T cell receptor beta chain originates from a study of blood T cell repertoires in COVID-19 (TCRdb year 2020). With respect to the entire study: Samples covering the acute and convalescent phases of COVID-19 were provided by collaborators in the United States, Italy and Spain. The material from the prospective study consisted of cDNA or gDNA derived from T cells, B-cell-depleted T cells, or PBMCs. Deeply sampled blood TCRbeta repertoires from subjects exposed to, actively infected with, or recovered from COVID-19 were included in the dataset. A freely available public database, intended as a resource for researchers studying the immune response to SARS-CoV-2, is where the repertoires were released. The samples were drawn from the first 160 participants of the ongoing ImmuneRACE study and from some 1,300 subjects provided by 6 global collaborators. The sample metadata nearly always contained a de-identified subject ID, COVID-19 status, age in years and sex. Where available, HLA class I and class II types were taken from metadata supplied by the sample provider and were not determined by assay-based typing. Points the paper makes about the study in general: The quantity of clinical and demographic metadata differed by source and by participant and was supplied without curation.

Whole blood was collected in K2EDTA tubes by collaborating institutions according to the institutions' own protocols. For TCRbeta analysis, collaborators shipped samples in one of three forms: frozen whole blood, isolated PBMCs, or DNA extracted from either of those sample types. In the case of this clone: The antigen it recognizes is unknown. Qualities for individual bases were not recorded, and no much larger clone is one base off.

The CDR3, from cysteine to phenylalanine, totals 16 residues. Of the read, only the CDR3 DNA is kept; its 48 bases are in frame from base 1. Looking up the germline V gene (reference sequence) yields CDR1 LNHNV and CDR2 YYDKDF. V is pruned by 3 bases and J by 5 bases, leaving 4 bases of the junction without a gene match. TCRbeta CDR3 regions were amplified from genomic DNA using the immunoSEQ Assay, a bias-controlled multiplex PCR. The authors' pipeline ran thus. Within the assay, amplification of reference gene primers was used to estimate how many nucleated cells each sample contained. Sequence reads were collapsed and filtered to measure the absolute abundance of every unique TCRbeta CDR3 rearrangement. For each sample, productive Simpson clonality was calculated by taking the square root of Simpson's diversity index across productive rearrangements. TCRdb took this table from immuneACCESS and kept in-frame rearrangements with V and J called. Such tables lack part of the clones; where checked against another copy, unresolved V genes explain under half of the gap, and the rest is unexplained. Clone size and V and J calls were adopted from that table, with D and trimming inferred from the DNA. The sample table records about 190,000 clones; approximately 86% of these occur just once. Of the sample, around 1.1% is held by the ten largest clones.

The receptor was derived from a man between 25 and 39 years old with acute or convalescent COVID-19. The specimen was peripheral blood. The chain couples TRBV15 to TRBJ2-2; 12 junctional bases match TRBD2. The CDR3: CATSRGGTSGTGELFF. Read as DNA, the sequence is TGTGCCACCAGCAGGGGGGGGACTAGCGGGACCGGGGAGCTGTTTTTT.